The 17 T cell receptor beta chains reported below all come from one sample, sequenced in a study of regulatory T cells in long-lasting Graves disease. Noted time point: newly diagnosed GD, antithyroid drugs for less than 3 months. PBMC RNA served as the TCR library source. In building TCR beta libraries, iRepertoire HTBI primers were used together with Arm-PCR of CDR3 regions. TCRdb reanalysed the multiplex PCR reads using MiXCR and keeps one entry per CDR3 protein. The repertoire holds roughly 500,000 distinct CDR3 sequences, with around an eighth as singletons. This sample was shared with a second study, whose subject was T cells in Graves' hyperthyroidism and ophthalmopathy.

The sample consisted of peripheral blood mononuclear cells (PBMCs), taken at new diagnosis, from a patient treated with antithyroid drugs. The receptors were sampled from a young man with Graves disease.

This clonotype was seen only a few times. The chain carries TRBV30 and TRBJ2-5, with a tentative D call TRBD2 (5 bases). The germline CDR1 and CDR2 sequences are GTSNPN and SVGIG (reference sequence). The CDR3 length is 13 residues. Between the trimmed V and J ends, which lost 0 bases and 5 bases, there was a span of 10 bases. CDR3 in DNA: TGTGCCTGGAGTGTACTTCAGCGGGAGACCCAGTACTTC. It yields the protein CAWSVLQRETQYF.

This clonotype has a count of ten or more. CDR3: CASSLGTSSYEQYF. The CDR3 DNA reads TGTGCCAGCAGTCTGGGAACCTCCTCCTACGAGCAGTACTTC. V usage is TRBV2 and J usage is TRBJ2-7; unclear D gene. The germline CDR1 and CDR2 sequences are SNHLY and FYNNEI. The CDR3 length is 14 residues. The V end was cut by 5 bases, the J end by 0 bases, with 11 bases between.

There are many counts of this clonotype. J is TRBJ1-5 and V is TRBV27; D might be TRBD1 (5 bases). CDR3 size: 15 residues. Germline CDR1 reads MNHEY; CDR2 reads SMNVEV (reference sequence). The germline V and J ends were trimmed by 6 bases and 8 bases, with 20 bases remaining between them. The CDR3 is CASSSLGGNIKPQHF. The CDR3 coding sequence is TGTGCCAGCAGCTCCCTCGGGGGGAATATAAAGCCCCAGCATTTT.

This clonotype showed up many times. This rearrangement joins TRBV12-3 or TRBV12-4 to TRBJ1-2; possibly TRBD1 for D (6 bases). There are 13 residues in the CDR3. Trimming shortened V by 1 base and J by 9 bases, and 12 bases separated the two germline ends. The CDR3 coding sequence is TGTGCCAGCAGTTTAGGGACAGCCCGACGCTACACCTTC. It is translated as CASSLGTARRYTF.

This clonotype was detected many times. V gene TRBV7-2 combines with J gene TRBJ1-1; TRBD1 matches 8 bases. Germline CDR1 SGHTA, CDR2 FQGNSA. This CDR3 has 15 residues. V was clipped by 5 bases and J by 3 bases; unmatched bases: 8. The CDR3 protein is CASSRRGRDYTEAFF. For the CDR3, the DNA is TGTGCCAGCAGCCGCAGGGGGCGCGACTACACTGAAGCTTTCTTT. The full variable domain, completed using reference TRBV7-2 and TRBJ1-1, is GAGVSQSPSNKVTEKGKDVELRCDPISGHTALYWYRQSLGQGLEFLIYFQGNSAPDKSGLPSDRFSAERTGGSVSTLTIQRTQQEDSAVYLCASSRRGRDYTEAFFGQGTRLTVV.

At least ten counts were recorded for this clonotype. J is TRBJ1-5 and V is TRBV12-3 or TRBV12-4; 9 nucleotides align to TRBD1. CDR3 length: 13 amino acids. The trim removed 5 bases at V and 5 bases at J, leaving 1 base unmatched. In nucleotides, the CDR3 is TGTGCCAGCAGTGGGGACAGGGATCAGCCCCAGCATTTT. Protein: CASSGDRDQPQHF.

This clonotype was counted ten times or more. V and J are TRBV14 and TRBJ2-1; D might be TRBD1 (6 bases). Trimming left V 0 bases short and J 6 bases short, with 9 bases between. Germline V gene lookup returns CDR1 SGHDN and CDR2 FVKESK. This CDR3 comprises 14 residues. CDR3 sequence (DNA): TGTGCCAGCAGCCAAGACAGGACAGTCAATGAGCAGTTCTTC. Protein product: CASSQDRTVNEQFF.

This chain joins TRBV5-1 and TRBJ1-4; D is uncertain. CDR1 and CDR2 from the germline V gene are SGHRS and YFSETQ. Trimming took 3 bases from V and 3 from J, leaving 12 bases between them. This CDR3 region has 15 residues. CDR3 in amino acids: CASSWIEPANEKLFF. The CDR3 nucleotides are TGCGCCAGCAGCTGGATCGAACCGGCTAATGAAAAACTGTTTTTT.

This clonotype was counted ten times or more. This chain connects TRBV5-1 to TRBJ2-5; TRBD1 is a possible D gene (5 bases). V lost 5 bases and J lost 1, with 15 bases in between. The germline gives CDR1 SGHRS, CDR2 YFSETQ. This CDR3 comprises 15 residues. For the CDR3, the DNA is TGCGCCAGCAGGTTGAGGACACAAACCCAAGAGACCCAGTACTTC. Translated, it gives CASRLRTQTQETQYF.

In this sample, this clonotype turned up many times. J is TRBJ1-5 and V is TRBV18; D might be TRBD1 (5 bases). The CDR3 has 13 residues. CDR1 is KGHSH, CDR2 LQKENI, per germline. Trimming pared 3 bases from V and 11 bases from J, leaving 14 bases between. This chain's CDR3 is CASSPGDGGAQHF. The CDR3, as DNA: TGTGCCAGCTCACCGGGGGACGGAGGCGCCCAGCATTTT. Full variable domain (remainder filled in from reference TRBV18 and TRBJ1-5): NAGVMQNPRHLVRRRGQEARLRCSPMKGHSHVYWYRQLPEEGLKFMVYLQKENIIDESGMPKERFSAEFPKEGPSILRIQQVVRGDSAAYFCASSPGDGGAQHFGDGTRLSIL.

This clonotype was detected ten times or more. CDR3: CSARDQRLAAIYEQYF. The CDR3 DNA sequence: TGCAGTGCTAGAGATCAAAGACTAGCGGCTATCTACGAGCAGTACTTC. The V and J genes are TRBV20-1 and TRBJ2-7, with 9 bases identical to TRBD2. CDR1 is DFQATT and CDR2 is SNEGSKA in the germline V gene (reference sequence). The J segment lost 3 bases and the V segment lost 0 bases, leaving 9 bases of the junction unmatched. There are 16 residues in the CDR3.

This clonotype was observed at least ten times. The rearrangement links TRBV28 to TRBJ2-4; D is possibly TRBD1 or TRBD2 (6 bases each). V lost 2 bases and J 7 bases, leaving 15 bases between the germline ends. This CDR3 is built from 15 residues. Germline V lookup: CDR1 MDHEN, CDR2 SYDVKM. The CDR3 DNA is TGTGCCAGCAGTTTAAACCCAGGGGAGGTGAACATTCAGTACTTC. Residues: CASSLNPGEVNIQYF. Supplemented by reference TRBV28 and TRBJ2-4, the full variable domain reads DVKVTQSSRYLVKRTGEKVFLECVQDMDHENMFWYRQDPGLGLRLIYFSYDVKMKEKGDIPEGYSVSREKKERFSLILESASTNQTSMYLCASSLNPGEVNIQYFGAGTRLSVL.

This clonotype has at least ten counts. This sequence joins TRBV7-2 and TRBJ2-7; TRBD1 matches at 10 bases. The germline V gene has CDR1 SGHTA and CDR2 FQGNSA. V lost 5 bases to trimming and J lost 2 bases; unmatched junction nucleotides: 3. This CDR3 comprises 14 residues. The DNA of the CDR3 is TGTGCCAGCAGCGCCGGACAGGGGGCCTACGAGCAGTACTTC. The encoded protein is CASSAGQGAYEQYF.

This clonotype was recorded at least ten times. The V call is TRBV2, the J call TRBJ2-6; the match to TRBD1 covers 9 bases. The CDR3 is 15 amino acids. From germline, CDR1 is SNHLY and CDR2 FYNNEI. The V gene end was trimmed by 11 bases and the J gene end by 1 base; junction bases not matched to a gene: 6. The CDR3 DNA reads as TGTGCCGGCGACAGGGGGGGATCTGGGGCCAACGTCCTGACTTTC. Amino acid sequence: CAGDRGGSGANVLTF.

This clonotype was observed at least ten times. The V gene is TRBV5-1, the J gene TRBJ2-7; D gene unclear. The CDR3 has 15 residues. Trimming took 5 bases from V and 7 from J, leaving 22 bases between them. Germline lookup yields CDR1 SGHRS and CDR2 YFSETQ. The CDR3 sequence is CASRPGYTPVGEQYF. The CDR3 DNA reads TGCGCCAGCAGACCAGGCTACACTCCGGTAGGGGAGCAGTACTTC.

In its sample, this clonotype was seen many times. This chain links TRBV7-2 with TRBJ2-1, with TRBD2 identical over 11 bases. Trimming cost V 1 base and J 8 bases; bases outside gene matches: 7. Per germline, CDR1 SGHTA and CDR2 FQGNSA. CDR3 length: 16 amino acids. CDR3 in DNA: TGTGCCAGCAGCTTAGATGGGACTAGCGGTGTCTATGAGCAGTTCTTC. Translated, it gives CASSLDGTSGVYEQFF.

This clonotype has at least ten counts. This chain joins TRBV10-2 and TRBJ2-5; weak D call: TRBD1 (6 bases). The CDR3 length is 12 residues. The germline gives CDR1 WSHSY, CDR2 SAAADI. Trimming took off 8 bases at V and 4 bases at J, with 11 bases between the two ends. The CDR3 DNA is TGCGCCAGCGGGGTACAGGGAGAGACCCAGTACTTC. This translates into CASGVQGETQYF.